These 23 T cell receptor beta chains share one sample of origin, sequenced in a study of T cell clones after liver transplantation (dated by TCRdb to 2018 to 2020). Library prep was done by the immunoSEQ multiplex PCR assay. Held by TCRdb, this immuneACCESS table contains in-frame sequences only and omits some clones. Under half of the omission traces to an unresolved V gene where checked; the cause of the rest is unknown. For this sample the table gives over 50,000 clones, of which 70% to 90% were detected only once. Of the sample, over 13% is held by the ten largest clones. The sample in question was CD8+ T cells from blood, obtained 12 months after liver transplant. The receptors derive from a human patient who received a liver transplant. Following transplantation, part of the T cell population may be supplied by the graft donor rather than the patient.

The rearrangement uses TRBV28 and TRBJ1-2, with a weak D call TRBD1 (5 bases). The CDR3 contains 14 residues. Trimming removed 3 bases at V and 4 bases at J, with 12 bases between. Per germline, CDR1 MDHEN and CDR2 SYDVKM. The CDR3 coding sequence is TGTGCCAGCAGTTTTCAGGGATATACCTATGGCTACACCTTC. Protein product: CASSFQGYTYGYTF.

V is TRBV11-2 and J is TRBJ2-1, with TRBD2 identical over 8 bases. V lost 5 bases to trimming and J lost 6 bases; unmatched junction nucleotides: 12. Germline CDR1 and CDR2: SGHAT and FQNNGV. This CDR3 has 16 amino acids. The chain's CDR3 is CASSPRTSKGGNEQFF. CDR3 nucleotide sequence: TGTGCCAGCAGCCCGAGGACTAGCAAGGGAGGCAATGAGCAGTTCTTC. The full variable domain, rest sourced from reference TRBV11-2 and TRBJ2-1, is EAGVAQSPRYKIIEKRQSVAFWCNPISGHATLYWYQQILGQGPKLLIQFQNNGVVDDSQLPKDRFSAERLKGVDSTLKIQPAKLEDSAVYLCASSPRTSKGGNEQFFGPGTRLTVL.

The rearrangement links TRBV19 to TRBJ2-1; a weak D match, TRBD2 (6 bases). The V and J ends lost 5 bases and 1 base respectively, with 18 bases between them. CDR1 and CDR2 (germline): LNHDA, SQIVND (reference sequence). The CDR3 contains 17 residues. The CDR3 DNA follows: TGTGCCAGTAGTCCGGCGGGACCACTCCCTTCCTACAATGAGCAGTTCTTC. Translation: CASSPAGPLPSYNEQFF.

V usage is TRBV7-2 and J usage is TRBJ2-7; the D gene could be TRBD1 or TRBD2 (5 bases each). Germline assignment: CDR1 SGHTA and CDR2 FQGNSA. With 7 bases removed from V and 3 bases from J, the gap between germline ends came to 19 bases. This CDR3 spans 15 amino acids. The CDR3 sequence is CASTLGTPLGYEQYF. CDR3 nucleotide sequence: TGTGCCAGCACCCTAGGGACCCCATTAGGCTACGAGCAGTACTTC.

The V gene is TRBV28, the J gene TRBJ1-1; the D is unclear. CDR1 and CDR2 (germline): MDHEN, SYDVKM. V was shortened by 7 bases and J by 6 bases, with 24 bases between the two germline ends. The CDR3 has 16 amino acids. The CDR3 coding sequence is TGTGCCAGCACTCCAAACCGGGTGTTCGGTTCGTCTGAAGCTTTCTTT. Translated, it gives CASTPNRVFGSSEAFF.

CDR3 in DNA: TGTGCCAGTACACTAGCGGGTAAGCAGTTCTTC. It encodes CASTLAGKQFF. The J gene is TRBJ2-1, the V gene TRBV19; 9 bases fit TRBD2. The trim removed 7 bases at V and 11 bases at J, leaving 3 bases unmatched. Germline loops: CDR1 LNHDA, CDR2 SQIVND (reference sequence). The CDR3 totals 11 residues.

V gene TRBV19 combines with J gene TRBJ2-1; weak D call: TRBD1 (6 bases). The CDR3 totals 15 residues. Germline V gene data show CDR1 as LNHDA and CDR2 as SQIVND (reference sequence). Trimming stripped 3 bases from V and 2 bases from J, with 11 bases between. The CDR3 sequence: CASSIPPGAYNEQFF. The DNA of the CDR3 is TGTGCCAGTAGTATCCCGCCAGGGGCCTACAATGAGCAGTTCTTC.

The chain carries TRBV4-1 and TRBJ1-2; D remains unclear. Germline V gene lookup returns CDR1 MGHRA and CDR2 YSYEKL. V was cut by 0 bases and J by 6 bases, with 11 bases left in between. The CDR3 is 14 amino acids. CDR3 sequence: CASSQDIPVDGYTF. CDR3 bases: TGCGCCAGCAGCCAAGATATCCCCGTGGATGGCTACACCTTC.

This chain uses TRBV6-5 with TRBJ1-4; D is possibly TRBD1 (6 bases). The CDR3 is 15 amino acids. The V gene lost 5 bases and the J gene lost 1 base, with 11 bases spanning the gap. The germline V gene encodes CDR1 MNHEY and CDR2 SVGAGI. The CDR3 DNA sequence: TGTGCCAGCAGTCACGGAGGGGGAACTAATGAAAAACTGTTTTTT. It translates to CASSHGGGTNEKLFF.

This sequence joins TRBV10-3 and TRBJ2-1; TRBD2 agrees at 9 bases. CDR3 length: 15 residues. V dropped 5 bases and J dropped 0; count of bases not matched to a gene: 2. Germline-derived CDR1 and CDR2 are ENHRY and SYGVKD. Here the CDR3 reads CAISLSGSSYNEQFF. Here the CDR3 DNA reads TGTGCCATCAGTCTTAGCGGGAGCTCCTACAATGAGCAGTTCTTC.

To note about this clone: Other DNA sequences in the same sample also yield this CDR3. The CDR3 bases are TGTGCCTGGAGTGCGGGGGACACTGAAGCTTTCTTT. It specifies CAWSAGDTEAFF. The chain joins TRBV30 to TRBJ1-1; possibly TRBD1 for D (5 bases). With 1 base removed from V and 3 bases from J, the gap between germline ends came to 6 bases. Germline CDR1 reads GTSNPN; CDR2 reads SVGIG (reference sequence). The CDR3 spans 12 residues.

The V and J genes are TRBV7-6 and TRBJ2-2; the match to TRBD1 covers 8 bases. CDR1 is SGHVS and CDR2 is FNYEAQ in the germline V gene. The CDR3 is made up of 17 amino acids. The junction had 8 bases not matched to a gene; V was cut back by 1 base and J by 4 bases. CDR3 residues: CASSLVLTGGPTGELFF. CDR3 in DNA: TGTGCCAGCAGCTTAGTACTAACAGGGGGGCCCACCGGGGAGCTGTTTTTT.

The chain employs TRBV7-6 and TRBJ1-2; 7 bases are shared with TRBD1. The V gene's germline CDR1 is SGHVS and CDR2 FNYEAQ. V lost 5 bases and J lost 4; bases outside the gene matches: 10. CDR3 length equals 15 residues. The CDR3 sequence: CASSLQGGPFYGYTF. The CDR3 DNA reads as TGTGCCAGCAGCCTCCAAGGGGGCCCCTTCTATGGCTACACCTTC.

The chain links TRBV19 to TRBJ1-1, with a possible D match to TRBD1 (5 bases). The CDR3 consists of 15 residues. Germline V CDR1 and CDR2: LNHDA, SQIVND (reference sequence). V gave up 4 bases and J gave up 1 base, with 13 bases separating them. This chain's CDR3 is CASSTWSGGNTEAFF. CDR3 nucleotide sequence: TGTGCCAGTAGTACATGGTCCGGGGGGAACACTGAAGCTTTCTTT. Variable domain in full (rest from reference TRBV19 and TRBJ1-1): DGGITQSPKYLFRKEGQNVTLSCEQNLNHDAMYWYRQDPGQGLRLIYYSQIVNDFQKGDIAEGYSVSREKKESFPLTVTSAQKNPTAFYLCASSTWSGGNTEAFFGQGTRLTVV.

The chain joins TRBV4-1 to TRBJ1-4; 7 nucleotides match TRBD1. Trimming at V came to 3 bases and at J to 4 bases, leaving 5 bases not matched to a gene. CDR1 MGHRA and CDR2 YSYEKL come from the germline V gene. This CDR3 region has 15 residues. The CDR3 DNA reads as TGCGCCAGCAGCCAGAGGGGGCTCGGTAATGAAAAACTGTTTTTT. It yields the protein CASSQRGLGNEKLFF.

The CDR3 spells CSVSGGGTSNYEQYF. The CDR3 bases are TGCAGCGTTTCGGGGGGGGGCACCTCCAACTACGAGCAGTACTTC. V gene TRBV29-1 combines with J gene TRBJ2-7; 8 bases fit TRBD2. Germline V gene data show CDR1 as SQVTM and CDR2 as ANQGSEA. The V gene end was trimmed by 5 bases and the J gene end by 3 bases; junction bases not matched to a gene: 12. The CDR3 has 15 amino acids.

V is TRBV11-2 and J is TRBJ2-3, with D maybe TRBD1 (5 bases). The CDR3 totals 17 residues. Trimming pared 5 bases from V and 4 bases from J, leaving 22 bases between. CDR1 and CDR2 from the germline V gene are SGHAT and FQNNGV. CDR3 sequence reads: CASSELVIRGHADTQYF. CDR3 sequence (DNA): TGTGCCAGCAGCGAGTTAGTCATAAGGGGTCATGCAGATACGCAGTATTTT.

Here the CDR3 reads CASSLNRPSYEQYF. The CDR3 DNA sequence: TGCGCCAGCAGCTTGAACAGGCCGAGCTACGAGCAGTACTTC. The chain has TRBV5-1 and TRBJ2-7, with D perhaps TRBD1 (5 bases). Looked up from germline, CDR1 is SGHRS and CDR2 is YFSETQ. Trimming removed 1 base at V and 3 bases at J, with 11 bases between. The CDR3 contains 14 residues.

The CDR3 reads CASSFPSQETQYF. In DNA, the CDR3 is TGTGCCAGCAGCTTCCCTAGCCAAGAGACCCAGTACTTC. This chain joins TRBV7-2 and TRBJ2-5; D uncertain. The germline CDR1 and CDR2 sequences are SGHTA and FQGNSA. The CDR3 is made up of 13 amino acids. The ends were cut back, 3 bases at V and 1 base at J, with 6 bases in the middle. The full variable domain, with the rest looked up from reference TRBV7-2 and TRBJ2-5, is GAGVSQSPSNKVTEKGKDVELRCDPISGHTALYWYRQSLGQGLEFLIYFQGNSAPDKSGLPSDRFSAERTGGSVSTLTIQRTQQEDSAVYLCASSFPSQETQYFGPGTRLLVL.

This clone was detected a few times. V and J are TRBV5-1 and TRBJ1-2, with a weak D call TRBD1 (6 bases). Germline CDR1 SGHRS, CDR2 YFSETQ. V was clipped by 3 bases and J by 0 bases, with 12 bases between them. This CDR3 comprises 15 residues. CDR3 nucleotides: TGCGCCAGCAGCTCGTTGACAGGAGCTAACTATGGCTACACCTTC. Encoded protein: CASSSLTGANYGYTF.

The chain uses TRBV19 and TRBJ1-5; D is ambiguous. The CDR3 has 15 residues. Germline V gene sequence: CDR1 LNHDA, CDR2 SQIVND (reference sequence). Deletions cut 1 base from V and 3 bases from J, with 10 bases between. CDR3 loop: CASSIGVGSNQPQHF. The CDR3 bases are TGTGCCAGTAGTATAGGGGTGGGTTCCAATCAGCCCCAGCATTTT. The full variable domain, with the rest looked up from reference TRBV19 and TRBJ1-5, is DGGITQSPKYLFRKEGQNVTLSCEQNLNHDAMYWYRQDPGQGLRLIYYSQIVNDFQKGDIAEGYSVSREKKESFPLTVTSAQKNPTAFYLCASSIGVGSNQPQHFGDGTRLSIL.

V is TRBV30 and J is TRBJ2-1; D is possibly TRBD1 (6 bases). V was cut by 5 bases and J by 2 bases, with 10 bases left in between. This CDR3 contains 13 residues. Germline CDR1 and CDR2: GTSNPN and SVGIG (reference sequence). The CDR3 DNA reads TGTGCCTGGGCAGGGGCTCCCTACAATGAGCAGTTCTTC. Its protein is CAWAGAPYNEQFF.

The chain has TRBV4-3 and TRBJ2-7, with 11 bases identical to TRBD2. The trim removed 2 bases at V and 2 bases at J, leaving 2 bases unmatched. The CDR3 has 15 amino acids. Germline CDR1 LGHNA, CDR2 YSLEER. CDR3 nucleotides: TGCGCCAGCAGCCAAAATAGCGGGAGGGCCTACGAGCAGTACTTC. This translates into CASSQNSGRAYEQYF.